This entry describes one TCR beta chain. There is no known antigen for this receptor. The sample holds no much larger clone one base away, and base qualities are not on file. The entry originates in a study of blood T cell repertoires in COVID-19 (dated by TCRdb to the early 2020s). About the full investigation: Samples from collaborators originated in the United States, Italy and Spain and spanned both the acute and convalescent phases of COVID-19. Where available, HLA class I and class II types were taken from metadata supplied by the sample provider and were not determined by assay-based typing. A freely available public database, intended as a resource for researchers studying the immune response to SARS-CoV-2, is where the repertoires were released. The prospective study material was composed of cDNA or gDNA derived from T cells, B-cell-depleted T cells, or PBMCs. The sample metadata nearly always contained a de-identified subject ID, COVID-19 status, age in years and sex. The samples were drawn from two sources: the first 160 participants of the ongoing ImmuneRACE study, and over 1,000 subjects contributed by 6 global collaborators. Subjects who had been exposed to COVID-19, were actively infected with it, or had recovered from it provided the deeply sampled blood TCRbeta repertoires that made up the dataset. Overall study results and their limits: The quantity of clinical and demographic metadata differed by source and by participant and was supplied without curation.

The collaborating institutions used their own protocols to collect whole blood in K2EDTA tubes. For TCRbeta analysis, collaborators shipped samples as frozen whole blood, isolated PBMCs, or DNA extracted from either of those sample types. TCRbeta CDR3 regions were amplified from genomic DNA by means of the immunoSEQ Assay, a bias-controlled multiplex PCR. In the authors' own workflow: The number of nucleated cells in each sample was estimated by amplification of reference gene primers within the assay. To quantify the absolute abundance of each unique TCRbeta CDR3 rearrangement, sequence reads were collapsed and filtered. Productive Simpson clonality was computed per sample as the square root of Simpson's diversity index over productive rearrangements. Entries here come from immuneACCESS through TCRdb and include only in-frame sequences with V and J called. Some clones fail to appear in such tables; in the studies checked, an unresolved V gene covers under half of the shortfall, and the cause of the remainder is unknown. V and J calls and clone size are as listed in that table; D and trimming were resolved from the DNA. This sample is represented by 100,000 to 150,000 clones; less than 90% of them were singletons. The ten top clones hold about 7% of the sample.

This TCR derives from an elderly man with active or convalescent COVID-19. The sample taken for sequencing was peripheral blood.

The DNA sequence is given as TGTGCCAGCAGCCTAACCGCCCCGGCCGGGGAGCTGTTTTTT. It translates to CASSLTAPAGELFF. The rearranged segments are TRBV7-9 and TRBJ2-2, with the D gene not confidently named. Reading from cysteine to phenylalanine, the CDR3 counts 14 amino acids. The only DNA kept is the CDR3, 42 bases in frame from the first base. V lost 5 bases and J lost 6 bases; the stretch between them is 13 bases long. The CDR1 and CDR2 encoded by the germline V gene (reference sequence) are SEHNR and FQNEAQ.